The 27 T cell receptor beta chains listed next were all sequenced from one sample in a study of shared clonotypes between healthy human individuals. Measured with immunoSEQ multiplex PCR; TCRdb has only the in-frame clones, and not every one. The sample lists around 2.3 million clones; more than 90% were seen once. Material for sequencing was naive CD4+ T cells sorted from blood. Regarding subset: CD45RA+ positively selected. The receptors were sampled from a man between 18 and 29 years old in good health.

Details on this clone: The identical CDR3 is also encoded by other nucleotide sequences in the sample. The chain is built from TRBV5-4 and TRBJ1-4; TRBD1 matches at 10 bases. The CDR3 is 15 amino acids. CDR1 is SGHNT and CDR2 is YYREEE in the germline V gene (reference sequence). Trimming took 4 bases from V and 7 from J; bases not matched to a gene: 7. CDR3 in amino acids: CASSQDRGQGEKLFF. The CDR3 DNA is TGTGCCAGCAGCCAAGACAGGGGGCAGGGTGAAAAACTGTTTTTT.

The chain couples TRBV7-2 to TRBJ2-1, with 9 bases aligning to TRBD2. There are 16 residues in the CDR3. CDR1 and CDR2 from the germline V gene are SGHTA and FQGNSA. Trimming cost V 1 base and J 2 bases; bases outside gene matches: 3. The chain's CDR3 is CASSLEAGGAYNEQFF. CDR3 nucleotides: TGTGCCAGCAGCTTAGAAGCGGGAGGCGCCTACAATGAGCAGTTCTTC.

The chain is built from TRBV7-9 and TRBJ2-5, with 15 bases fitting TRBD2. Germline CDR1 and CDR2: SEHNR and FQNEAQ (reference sequence). The CDR3 has 18 amino acids. V dropped 3 bases and J dropped 2; count of bases not matched to a gene: 7. Written as DNA, the CDR3 is TGTGCCAGCAGCTTCGGACTAGCGGGAGGGCCCTTTCAAGAGACCCAGTACTTC. The encoded protein is CASSFGLAGGPFQETQYF. Complete variable domain (other parts from reference TRBV7-9 and TRBJ2-5): DTGVSQNPRHKITKRGQNVTFRCDPISEHNRLYWYRQTLGQGPEFLTYFQNEAQLEKSRLLSDRFSAERPKGSFSTLEIQRTEQGDSAMYLCASSFGLAGGPFQETQYFGPGTRLLVL.

V is TRBV27 and J is TRBJ1-2; D unresolved. The germline V gene encodes CDR1 MNHEY and CDR2 SMNVEV (reference sequence). V was shortened by 6 bases and J by 3 bases, with 14 bases between the two germline ends. The CDR3 totals 14 residues. Here the CDR3 reads CASRRTGGYYGYTF. The CDR3 region has the DNA TGTGCCAGCAGGCGAACGGGCGGATACTATGGCTACACCTTC.

This clone appeared a single time. In the same sample, other DNA sequences code for this CDR3. The J gene is TRBJ2-4, the V gene TRBV5-4; the D is unclear. Germline-derived CDR1 and CDR2 are SGHNT and YYREEE (reference sequence). This CDR3 has 15 residues. The ends were cut back, 0 bases at V and 0 bases at J, with 7 bases in the middle. CDR3 amino acids: CASSLDGGAKNIQYF. The CDR3 DNA reads as TGTGCCAGCAGCTTGGATGGTGGAGCCAAAAACATTCAGTACTTC.

This rearrangement joins TRBV28 to TRBJ1-2; D call uncertain. V shed 2 bases and J shed 4 bases, with 8 bases lying between them. Germline values: CDR1 MDHEN, CDR2 SYDVKM. There are 13 residues in the CDR3. The CDR3 DNA reads as TGTGCCAGCAGTTTACAGGTACTCTATGGCTACACCTTC. Translation: CASSLQVLYGYTF.

This rearrangement joins TRBV19 to TRBJ2-5; maybe TRBD1 (5 bases). V shed 6 bases and J shed 5 bases, with 13 bases lying between them. This CDR3 region has 13 residues. Germline loops: CDR1 LNHDA, CDR2 SQIVND (reference sequence). The CDR3 loop is CASRVPPGETQYF. CDR3 bases: TGTGCCAGTAGAGTACCGCCAGGGGAGACCCAGTACTTC.

This clone was recorded only once. V usage is TRBV30 and J usage is TRBJ1-1; D perhaps matches TRBD1 (5 bases). The CDR3 has 12 amino acids. With 4 bases removed from V and 7 bases from J, the gap between germline ends came to 13 bases. Per the germline V gene, CDR1 is GTSNPN and CDR2 is SVGIG (reference sequence). CDR3 sequence: CAWNGERGEAFF. In DNA form, the CDR3 reads TGTGCCTGGAATGGGGAGAGGGGTGAAGCTTTCTTT.

The chain is built from TRBV6-5 and TRBJ2-7; a weak D match, TRBD1 (6 bases). Germline CDR1 MNHEY, CDR2 SVGAGI. Trimming pared 6 bases from V and 2 bases from J, leaving 14 bases between. This CDR3 spans 14 amino acids. CDR3 nucleotides: TGTGCCAGCAGCCCCGGACAGTTTACCTACGAGCAGTACTTC. This codes for CASSPGQFTYEQYF.

The chain uses TRBV13 and TRBJ2-1; 8 bases are shared with TRBD2. With 5 bases clipped from V and 3 bases from J, the junction kept 12 bases outside the gene matches. The CDR3 totals 17 residues. Germline V gene sequence: CDR1 PRHDT, CDR2 FYEKMQ (reference sequence). The CDR3 bases are TGTGCCAGCAGCCCCCGCCCCCAGCGGGGGCACTACAATGAGCAGTTCTTC. It yields the protein CASSPRPQRGHYNEQFF.

This chain connects TRBV5-1 to TRBJ1-6; 9 bases are shared with TRBD1. J lost 10 bases, V lost 0 bases, and 5 bases had no gene match. The CDR3 has 15 amino acids. CDR1 is SGHRS, CDR2 YFSETQ, per germline. CDR3 loop: CASSLAGTGWSPLHF. The CDR3 region has the DNA TGCGCCAGCAGCTTGGCCGGGACAGGGTGGTCACCCCTCCACTTT.

Here the CDR3 reads CASSSTGTPPWNEQFF. DNA for the CDR3: TGCGCCAGCAGCTCTACCGGGACTCCACCCTGGAATGAGCAGTTCTTC. V usage is TRBV10-1 and J usage is TRBJ2-1, with D perhaps TRBD2 (6 bases). The length of the CDR3 is 16 residues. Germline-derived CDR1 and CDR2 are WNHNN and SYGVQD (reference sequence). V lost 6 bases and J lost 7, with 22 bases in between.

Details on this clone: This CDR3 is also generated by other DNA sequences in the sample. The rearrangement joins TRBV5-1 to TRBJ2-7; tentatively, D is TRBD1 (6 bases). V was clipped by 4 bases and J by 3 bases, with 8 bases between them. CDR1 and CDR2 from the germline V gene are SGHRS and YFSETQ. The CDR3 has 12 amino acids. The CDR3 DNA is TGCGCCAGCAGCCTACAGGGCTACGAGCAGTACTTC. Its protein is CASSLQGYEQYF.

Concerning this clone: Other DNA sequences from this sample encode an identical CDR3 as well. The chain uses TRBV29-1 and TRBJ2-7; TRBD2 aligns across 13 bases. J was trimmed by 2 bases and V by 6 bases; bases with no gene match: 4. Germline V gene sequence: CDR1 SQVTM, CDR2 ANQGSEA. CDR3 size: 14 residues. As DNA, the CDR3 is TGCAGCGTGGGGGGACTAGCGGGAACCTACGAGCAGTACTTC. It is translated as CSVGGLAGTYEQYF.

With respect to this clone: The sample carries other DNA sequences with the same CDR3. V usage is TRBV5-1 and J usage is TRBJ1-1; the D gene is possibly TRBD1 (5 bases). Trimming removed 0 bases from V and 1 base from J, with 7 bases in between. Germline V CDR1 and CDR2: SGHRS, YFSETQ. The CDR3 has 14 amino acids. The CDR3 loop is CASSLGGPNTEAFF. CDR3 DNA sequence: TGCGCCAGCAGCTTGGGGGGACCGAACACTGAAGCTTTCTTT.

V and J are TRBV5-1 and TRBJ2-1, with TRBD1 as a possible D gene (6 bases). V lost 4 bases and J 6 bases, leaving 17 bases between the germline ends. Germline CDR1 SGHRS, CDR2 YFSETQ. This CDR3 spans 15 amino acids. CDR3 coding DNA: TGCGCCAGCAGCCTTGGGTACCAGGGGAGCAATGAGCAGTTCTTC. This encodes CASSLGYQGSNEQFF.

The V and J genes are TRBV10-3 and TRBJ1-1; 9 bases align to TRBD1. The CDR3 length is 15 residues. Germline loops: CDR1 ENHRY, CDR2 SYGVKD. V dropped 7 bases and J dropped 3; count of bases not matched to a gene: 9. The CDR3 spells CAITQKQGAYTEAFF. The CDR3 DNA follows: TGTGCCATCACTCAAAAACAGGGGGCGTACACTGAAGCTTTCTTT.

The V call is TRBV30, the J call TRBJ2-5; 7 nucleotides match TRBD2. The CDR3 has 15 residues. V shed 3 bases, J shed 5 bases, and the junction held 12 bases outside the gene matches. CDR1 is GTSNPN, CDR2 SVGIG, per germline (reference sequence). In DNA form, the CDR3 reads TGTGCCTGGAGAAGGGAGGGCCGGGCCTCCGAGACCCAGTACTTC. The encoded protein is CAWRREGRASETQYF.

The rearrangement links TRBV7-2 to TRBJ1-1, with 9 bases that match TRBD1. From germline, CDR1 is SGHTA and CDR2 FQGNSA. Trimming cost V 2 bases and J 0 bases; bases outside gene matches: 13. The length of the CDR3 is 19 residues. The CDR3 nucleotides read TGTGCCAGCAGCTTAATCAGACAGGGGGAGAAAAATATGAACACTGAAGCTTTCTTT. Translating it yields CASSLIRQGEKNMNTEAFF.

The CDR3 sequence is CASSPAYGGAISGNTIYF. The DNA of the CDR3 is TGTGCCAGCTCACCGGCTTACGGGGGCGCCATCTCTGGAAACACCATATATTTT. This sequence joins TRBV18 and TRBJ1-3; D might be TRBD1 (6 bases). Trimming left V 3 bases short and J 0 bases short, with 18 bases between. The V gene's germline CDR1 is KGHSH and CDR2 LQKENI. The CDR3 spans 18 residues. Filled out from reference TRBV18 and TRBJ1-3, the complete variable domain reads NAGVMQNPRHLVRRRGQEARLRCSPMKGHSHVYWYRQLPEEGLKFMVYLQKENIIDESGMPKERFSAEFPKEGPSILRIQQVVRGDSAAYFCASSPAYGGAISGNTIYFGEGSWLTVV.

The chain combines TRBV4-2 with TRBJ2-7; tentative D call: TRBD1 (6 bases). CDR3 length: 15 amino acids. V shed 4 bases and J shed 4 bases, with 17 bases lying between them. Germline V lookup: CDR1 LGHNA, CDR2 YNFKEQ. CDR3 amino acids: CASSPEEQGRYEQYF. DNA for the CDR3: TGTGCCAGCAGCCCTGAGGAACAGGGAAGGTACGAGCAGTACTTC.

The rearrangement uses TRBV6-5 and TRBJ2-5; D gene ambiguous. The CDR3 is 15 amino acids. Trimming removed 0 bases at V and 2 bases at J, with 10 bases between. Germline-derived CDR1 and CDR2 are MNHEY and SVGAGI. This chain's CDR3 is CASSYSNWIQETQYF. The CDR3 DNA sequence: TGTGCCAGCAGTTACTCGAATTGGATACAAGAGACCCAGTACTTC.

V usage is TRBV6-1 and J usage is TRBJ2-5, with D perhaps TRBD2 (6 bases). The CDR3 consists of 13 residues. Between the trimmed V and J ends, which lost 5 bases and 5 bases, there was a span of 12 bases. CDR1 MNHNS and CDR2 SASEGT come from the germline V gene. Here the CDR3 reads CASSPAGSETQYF. CDR3 in DNA: TGTGCCAGCAGTCCCGCGGGGTCCGAGACCCAGTACTTC.

This chain links TRBV5-1 with TRBJ2-1, with TRBD2 as a possible D gene (5 bases). The CDR3 loop spans 15 amino acids. In germline, CDR1 is SGHRS, CDR2 YFSETQ. The V gene lost 4 bases and the J gene lost 4 bases, with 15 bases spanning the gap. This CDR3 is CASSPRAVEYNEQFF. The CDR3, as DNA: TGCGCCAGCAGCCCGAGGGCTGTGGAATACAATGAGCAGTTCTTC.

This clone was detected only once. The chain links TRBV7-9 to TRBJ1-2; D not resolved. Trimming removed 6 bases at V and 3 bases at J, with 5 bases between. Germline CDR1 reads SEHNR; CDR2 reads FQNEAQ (reference sequence). The CDR3 sequence is 11 residues long. The CDR3, as DNA: TGTGCCAGCAGTTATGACTATGGCTACACCTTC. It is translated as CASSYDYGYTF.

The chain combines TRBV18 with TRBJ1-2, with unresolved D. CDR3 length equals 12 residues. With 2 bases removed from V and 7 bases from J, the gap between germline ends came to 8 bases. Germline-derived CDR1 and CDR2 are KGHSH and LQKENI. The CDR3 sequence: CASSPSGFGYTF. DNA for the CDR3: TGTGCCAGCTCACCAAGTGGGTTTGGCTACACCTTC.

The V call is TRBV6-5, the J call TRBJ1-2, with D uncertain. The CDR3 extends over 13 amino acids. V shed 6 bases and J shed 8 bases, with 16 bases lying between them. Germline CDR1 is MNHEY and CDR2 is SVGAGI. The CDR3 spells CASRDGGRIGYTF. In DNA, the CDR3 is TGTGCCAGCAGGGACGGAGGGAGGATCGGCTACACCTTC.